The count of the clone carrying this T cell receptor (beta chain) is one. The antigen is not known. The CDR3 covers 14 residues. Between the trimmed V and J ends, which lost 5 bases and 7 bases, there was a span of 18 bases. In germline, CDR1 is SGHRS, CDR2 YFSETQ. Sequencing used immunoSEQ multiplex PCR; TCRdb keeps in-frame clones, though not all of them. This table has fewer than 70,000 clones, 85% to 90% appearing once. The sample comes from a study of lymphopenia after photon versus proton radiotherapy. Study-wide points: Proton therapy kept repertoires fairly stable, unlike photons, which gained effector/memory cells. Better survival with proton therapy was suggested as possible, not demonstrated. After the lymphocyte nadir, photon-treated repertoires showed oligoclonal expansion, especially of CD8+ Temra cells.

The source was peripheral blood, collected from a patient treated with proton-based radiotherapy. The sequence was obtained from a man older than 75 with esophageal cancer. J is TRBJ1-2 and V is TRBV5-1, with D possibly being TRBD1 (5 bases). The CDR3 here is CASSSDMGVTGYTF. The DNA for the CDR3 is TGCGCCAGCAGTTCGGACATGGGTGTGACTGGCTACACCTTC. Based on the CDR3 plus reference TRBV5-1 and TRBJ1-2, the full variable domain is KAGVTQTPRYLIKTRGQQVTLSCSPISGHRSVSWYQQTPGQGLQFLFEYFSETQRNKGNFPGRFSGRQFSNSRSEMNVSTLELGDSALYLCASSSDMGVTGYTFGSGTRLTVV.